This TCR beta chain emerged from a study of siplizumab effects on memory and regulatory T cells. Looked up from germline, CDR1 is LNHNV and CDR2 is YYDKDF (reference sequence). The CDR3 consists of 11 residues. Trimming took off 5 bases at V and 7 bases at J, with 9 bases between the two ends. Profiling relied on immunoSEQ multiplex PCR, and the TCRdb table lists in-frame clones only, not all of them. The sample holds about 100,000 clones, approximately 94% seen once. The chain joins TRBV15 to TRBJ2-7, with no clear D. Sequences were obtained from non-Treg CD4+ T cells sorted from blood. The TCR comes from a human donor in good health. The CDR3 DNA follows: TGTGCCACCAGCCCCCCCGAGGAGCAGTACTTC. Encoded protein: CATSPPEEQYF.